This T cell receptor (beta chain) was recovered during a study of cytomegalovirus exposure and HLA in healthy donors. Broader study findings: Among donors in an Asian-associated ancestry cluster, a later analysis reportedly found fewer N-insertions than the roughly 700-donor mean.

The PCR made use of 60 Vbeta and 13 Jbeta primers. Method: immunoSEQ multiplex PCR; TCRdb's copy keeps in-frame clones and lacks some. The sample lists approximately 160,000 clones; around 75% were seen once. A word on this clone: The antigen remains undetermined.

The material sequenced was PBMCs. The origin of this receptor is a human donor in good health.

Here the CDR3 DNA reads TGCGCCAGCAGCCAAGGGTTGGACAACCTCTACGAGCAGTACTTC. Translating it yields CASSQGLDNLYEQYF. This chain joins TRBV4-1 and TRBJ2-7; tentative D call: TRBD1 (5 bases). The CDR3 totals 15 residues. Per the germline V gene, CDR1 is MGHRA and CDR2 is YSYEKL. Trimming took off 1 base at V and 3 bases at J, with 13 bases between the two ends.